One and the same sample provided the 15 T cell receptor beta chains below, sequenced in a study of T cells after yellow fever vaccination. TCRdb used MiXCR to reprocess the 5' RACE reads, holding one entry per CDR3 protein. The table shows over 110,000 distinct CDR3 sequences, with 7.7% occurring only once. This specimen consisted of CD4+ T cells sorted from PBMCs, obtained 5 days after the yellow fever booster vaccination. These receptors were taken from a young man who received the YFV17D yellow fever vaccine.

This clonotype was observed many times. The J gene is TRBJ2-2, the V gene TRBV7-6, with 7 bases matching TRBD1. Germline values: CDR1 SGHVS, CDR2 FNYEAQ. CDR3 length: 15 residues. V was pared by 2 bases and J by 2 bases, with 2 bases of the junction left unmatched. CDR3 protein: CASSLNRGNTGELFF. Here the CDR3 DNA reads TGTGCCAGCAGCTTAAACAGGGGCAACACCGGGGAGCTGTTTTTT.

Only a few counts were recorded for this clonotype. This chain joins TRBV7-2 and TRBJ2-7; perhaps TRBD2 as D (6 bases). This CDR3 has 15 residues. Germline V lookup: CDR1 SGHTA, CDR2 FQGNSA. The ends were cut back, 6 bases at V and 0 bases at J, with 15 bases in the middle. The CDR3 loop is CASRGGNPYSYEQYF. CDR3 DNA: TGTGCCAGCAGGGGGGGAAACCCGTACTCCTACGAGCAGTACTTC. Complete variable domain (other parts from reference TRBV7-2 and TRBJ2-7): GAGVSQSPSNKVTEKGKDVELRCDPISGHTALYWYRQSLGQGLEFLIYFQGNSAPDKSGLPSDRFSAERTGGSVSTLTIQRTQQEDSAVYLCASRGGNPYSYEQYFGPGTRLTVT.

This clonotype was seen at least ten times. V gene TRBV28 combines with J gene TRBJ2-2; the match to TRBD1 covers 12 bases. J gave up 5 bases and V 5 bases, and 3 bases lay outside the gene matches. The CDR3 extends over 15 amino acids. CDR1 and CDR2 from the germline V gene are MDHEN and SYDVKM. The CDR3 DNA reads TGTGCCAGCAGTAGGGACAGGGGGCAGACCGGGGAGCTGTTTTTT. Protein sequence: CASSRDRGQTGELFF. The full variable domain, with the rest looked up from reference TRBV28 and TRBJ2-2, is DVKVTQSSRYLVKRTGEKVFLECVQDMDHENMFWYRQDPGLGLRLIYFSYDVKMKEKGDIPEGYSVSREKKERFSLILESASTNQTSMYLCASSRDRGQTGELFFGEGSRLTVL.

This clonotype was seen repeatedly, ten times or more. The V gene is TRBV5-1, the J gene TRBJ1-2, with a tentative D call TRBD1 (6 bases). V was clipped by 0 bases and J by 4 bases, with 13 bases between them. Per the germline V gene, CDR1 is SGHRS and CDR2 is YFSETQ. The CDR3 spans 15 residues. CDR3 region: CASSLDRVTGYGYTF. The CDR3, as DNA: TGCGCCAGCAGCTTGGATCGTGTGACAGGCTATGGCTACACCTTC.

This clonotype appeared many times. The chain links TRBV7-3 to TRBJ2-1; TRBD2 matches 13 bases. Germline trimming cut 5 bases from V and 8 bases from J; bases unmatched to any gene: 6. The CDR3 has 15 residues. Germline V gene lookup returns CDR1 SGHTA and CDR2 FQGTGA. Here the CDR3 reads CASSPQGTSGDEQFF. The CDR3 DNA reads TGTGCCAGCAGCCCTCAAGGGACTAGCGGGGATGAGCAGTTCTTC. Complete variable domain (other parts from reference TRBV7-3 and TRBJ2-1): GAGVSQTPSNKVTEKGKYVELRCDPISGHTALYWYRQSLGQGPEFLIYFQGTGAADDSGLPNDRFFAVRPEGSVSTLKIQRTERGDSAVYLCASSPQGTSGDEQFFGPGTRLTVL.

The CDR3 spells CASSYSFGGREKLFF. CDR3 coding DNA: TGTGCCAGCAGTTACTCGTTCGGGGGACGTGAAAAACTGTTTTTT. This chain joins TRBV6-5 and TRBJ1-4, with D possibly matching TRBD1 (5 bases). This CDR3 has 15 residues. CDR1 and CDR2 from the germline V gene are MNHEY and SVGAGI. V lost 0 bases and J 7 bases, leaving 12 bases between the germline ends.

This clonotype was detected many times. The rearrangement links TRBV14 to TRBJ2-5; D remains unclear. CDR1 SGHDN and CDR2 FVKESK come from the germline V gene. The CDR3 is made up of 14 amino acids. V was trimmed by 0 bases and J by 3 bases, leaving 8 bases between them. CDR3 protein: CASSQDTLKETQYF. As DNA, the CDR3 is TGTGCCAGCAGCCAAGATACTTTAAAAGAGACCCAGTACTTC.

This clonotype was picked up many times. This chain connects TRBV20-1 to TRBJ2-1; 11 nucleotides agree with TRBD2. Germline CDR1 is DFQATT and CDR2 is SNEGSKA (reference sequence). The CDR3 length is 17 residues. The V gene end was trimmed by 1 base and the J gene end by 4 bases; junction bases not matched to a gene: 9. The CDR3 sequence: CSARVTSGSSSYNEQFF. The CDR3 coding sequence is TGCAGTGCTAGAGTAACTAGCGGGAGTAGTAGTTACAATGAGCAGTTCTTC.

In this sample, this clonotype turned up many times. DNA of the CDR3: TGTGCCACCAGTGACTCCGGGACAGGGTTTGAAACAGATACGCAGTATTTT. Its protein product is CATSDSGTGFETDTQYF. The rearrangement uses TRBV24-1 and TRBJ2-3, with 9 positions matching TRBD1. The CDR3 contains 17 residues. After removal of 4 bases from V and 3 bases from J, the junction contained 10 bases not matched to a gene. The germline V gene has CDR1 KGHDR and CDR2 SFDVKD.

There are many counts of this clonotype. This rearrangement joins TRBV5-1 to TRBJ2-1; TRBD2 matches 12 bases. CDR1 is SGHRS and CDR2 is YFSETQ in the germline V gene. Trimming took 1 base from V and 7 from J; bases not matched to a gene: 6. The CDR3 totals 16 residues. The CDR3 loop reads CASSLSGLAGYNEQFF. The CDR3 DNA follows: TGCGCCAGCAGCTTGTCTGGACTAGCGGGATATAATGAGCAGTTCTTC.

This clonotype was counted many times. The chain links TRBV7-9 to TRBJ2-3, with TRBD2 identical over 7 bases. This CDR3 is built from 13 residues. The junction had 3 bases not matched to a gene; V was cut back by 4 bases and J by 5 bases. Germline loops: CDR1 SEHNR, CDR2 FQNEAQ (reference sequence). CDR3 sequence (DNA): TGTGCCAGCAGCTCCCCGGGAGGAGATACGCAGTATTTT. This sequence encodes CASSSPGGDTQYF. Full variable domain (rest looked up from reference TRBV7-9 and TRBJ2-3): DTGVSQNPRHKITKRGQNVTFRCDPISEHNRLYWYRQTLGQGPEFLTYFQNEAQLEKSRLLSDRFSAERPKGSFSTLEIQRTEQGDSAMYLCASSSPGGDTQYFGPGTRLTVL.

This clonotype was detected ten times or more. This chain links TRBV3-1 with TRBJ1-2; D is ambiguous. The V gene lost 2 bases and the J gene lost 10 bases, with 23 bases spanning the gap. In germline, CDR1 is LGHDT, CDR2 YNNKEL (reference sequence). The CDR3 extends over 16 amino acids. CDR3 coding DNA: TGTGCCAGCAGCCAAACCGGGCCTCTGGCTACACGGTCCTACACCTTC. Amino acids: CASSQTGPLATRSYTF. The full variable domain, in which reference TRBV3-1 and TRBJ1-2 provide the parts outside the CDR3, is DTAVSQTPKYLVTQMGNDKSIKCEQNLGHDTMYWYKQDSKKFLKIMFSYNNKELIINETVPNRFSPKSPDKAHLNLHINSLELGDSAVYFCASSQTGPLATRSYTFGSGTRLTVV.

This clonotype occurred many times. The rearrangement uses TRBV6-5 and TRBJ2-7; 14 bases match TRBD2. V gave up 2 bases and J gave up 2 bases; unmatched junction bases: 2. The CDR3 has 16 residues. Germline values: CDR1 MNHEY, CDR2 SVGAGI. The CDR3 sequence: CASSYGTSGRPYEQYF. As DNA, the CDR3 is TGTGCCAGCAGTTACGGGACTAGCGGGAGACCCTACGAGCAGTACTTC.

This clonotype was detected ten times or more. The V gene is TRBV20-1, the J gene TRBJ1-6; the D gene is possibly TRBD1 (5 bases). CDR3 length: 11 amino acids. Germline V lookup: CDR1 DFQATT, CDR2 SNEGSKA (reference sequence). Trimming removed 2 bases from V and 10 bases from J, with 6 bases in between. CDR3 coding DNA: TGCAGTGCTAGATGGGGCTCACCCCTCCACTTT. Amino acid sequence: CSARWGSPLHF.

This clonotype occurred many times. The J gene is TRBJ2-3, the V gene TRBV6-5, with 15 nucleotides matching TRBD2. Germline V CDR1 and CDR2: MNHEY, SVGAGI. Trimming removed 6 bases from V and 6 bases from J; junction bases left unmatched: 7. This CDR3 region has 16 residues. The CDR3 sequence: CASRGLAGGPGDTQYF. Written as DNA, the CDR3 is TGTGCCAGCAGAGGACTAGCGGGAGGGCCAGGGGATACGCAGTATTTT.